The rows below give T cell receptor beta chains drawn from one sample of a study of ipilimumab plus nivolumab after autologous stem cell transplantation. This table comes from immunoSEQ multiplex PCR, and its TCRdb copy is limited to in-frame clones, with some not included. The table shows fewer than 30,000 clones, with 85% to 90% occurring only once. The source material was PBMCs, sampled in a trial of ipilimumab plus nivolumab as post-transplant consolidation. The receptors were sampled from a male donor with diffuse large B-cell lymphoma. Both conserved end residues are part of each CDR3. The D gene is left open where the match is weak. Only part of the rows carry a size: once, few, many, or a class if the clone is expanded.

.	TRBV5-1	TRBJ1-2	.	CASAEGTVYGYTF	TGCGCCAGCGCGGAGGGAACGGTCTATGGCTACACCTTC
.	TRBV5-5	TRBJ1-4	.	CASRQSYSSNEKLFF	TGTGCCAGCAGGCAGAGCTACAGCAGTAATGAAAAACTGTTTTTT
.	TRBV6-1	TRBJ1-1	.	CASHSLTRPEAFF	TGTGCCAGCCACTCCTTAACGCGTCCTGAAGCTTTCTTT
few	TRBV6-1	TRBJ1-2	.	CASSEISLGGSYGYTF	TGTGCCAGCAGTGAAATTAGTTTAGGGGGTTCCTATGGCTACACCTTC
.	TRBV7-9	TRBJ2-3	.	CASSFSSTDTQYF	TGTGCCAGCAGCTTCTCCTCCACAGATACGCAGTATTTT
.	TRBV9	TRBJ2-5	TRBD1	CASSQGQSETQYF	TGTGCCAGCAGCCAGGGACAGTCAGAGACCCAGTACTTC
.	TRBV9	TRBJ2-3	.	CASSVNTDTQYF	TGTGCCAGCAGCGTAAACACAGATACGCAGTATTTT
.	TRBV2	TRBJ2-3	.	CASSDLLRSADTQYF	TGTGCCAGCAGTGATTTGCTTCGGAGCGCAGATACGCAGTATTTT
.	TRBV6-6	TRBJ2-7	.	CASSEKGPQMGEQYF	TGTGCCAGCAGCGAAAAGGGTCCCCAGATGGGCGAGCAGTACTTC
.	TRBV7-2	TRBJ1-2	TRBD1	CASSPRQGLTSYGYTF	TGTGCCAGCAGCCCCCGACAGGGCCTTACAAGCTATGGCTACACCTTC
.	TRBV7-2	TRBJ1-1	.	CASSGGGRRTEAFF	TGTGCCAGCAGCGGTGGGGGTAGGAGGACTGAAGCTTTCTTT
.	TRBV6-6	TRBJ2-5	TRBD2	CASSLREEETQYF	TGTGCCAGCAGCCTCCGGGAGGAAGAGACCCAGTACTTC
once	TRBV7-8	TRBJ1-4	.	CASSGSEKLFF	TGTGCCAGCAGTGGCAGTGAAAAACTGTTTTTT
.	TRBV7-9	TRBJ1-2	.	CASSGGVGGYTF	TGTGCCAGCAGCGGAGGGGTAGGAGGCTACACCTTC
.	TRBV11-3	TRBJ2-1	TRBD1	CASSPRTGTYNEQFF	TGTGCCAGCAGCCCGCGGACAGGGACTTACAATGAGCAGTTCTTC
.	TRBV6-6	TRBJ1-5	TRBD1	CASSLTGTDVQPQHF	TGTGCCAGCAGCCTGACCGGGACAGACGTTCAGCCCCAGCATTTT
.	TRBV10-2	TRBJ2-7	.	CASGFYEQYF	TGCGCCAGCGGGTTCTACGAGCAGTACTTC
.	TRBV11-2	TRBJ1-3	.	CASSPGGTGNTIYF	TGTGCCAGCAGCCCGGGGGGGACTGGAAACACCATATATTTT
.	TRBV11-2	TRBJ1-1	.	CASSSGGPWNTEAFF	TGTGCCAGCAGCTCGGGGGGACCGTGGAACACTGAAGCTTTCTTT
.	TRBV7-9	TRBJ1-1	.	CASSGKGGVSTEAFF	TGTGCCAGCAGCGGTAAGGGGGGGGTAAGCACTGAAGCTTTCTTT
.	TRBV27	TRBJ2-5	TRBD1	CASRPDRGETQYF	TGTGCCAGCAGACCAGACAGGGGGGAGACCCAGTACTTC
.	TRBV6-1	TRBJ2-2	.	CASSESRTGELFF	TGTGCCAGCAGTGAATCCCGCACCGGGGAGCTGTTTTTT
.	TRBV25-1	TRBJ2-5	TRBD2	CASSLGLAGGRKETQYF	TGTGCCAGCAGCCTCGGACTAGCGGGGGGCCGAAAAGAGACCCAGTACTTC
.	TRBV27	TRBJ2-7	TRBD2	CASSLRASGQSYEQYF	TGTGCCAGCAGTTTACGGGCTAGCGGCCAGTCCTACGAGCAGTACTTC
.	TRBV6-1	TRBJ1-4	TRBD1	CASSGRDSTNEKLFF	TGTGCCAGCAGTGGGAGGGACAGCACTAATGAAAAACTGTTTTTT
.	TRBV21-1	TRBJ1-6	.	CAGSPAAPGGSPLHF	TGTGCCGGCAGCCCCGCAGCACCAGGGGGGTCACCCCTCCACTTT
.	TRBV5-6	TRBJ2-7	.	CASSWGANEQYF	TGTGCCAGCAGCTGGGGGGCAAACGAGCAGTACTTC
.	TRBV5-1	TRBJ2-5	.	CASSLRWGGETQYF	TGCGCCAGCAGCTTGCGGTGGGGCGGAGAGACCCAGTACTTC
.	TRBV7-3	TRBJ2-1	TRBD2	CASSLSGGAQFF	TGTGCCAGCAGCCTTAGCGGGGGGGCCCAGTTCTTC
.	TRBV5-1	TRBJ2-1	.	CASSEGLREQFF	TGCGCCAGCAGCGAGGGACTCCGTGAGCAGTTCTTC
.	TRBV18	TRBJ2-5	.	CASSLAGQQETQYF	TGTGCCAGCTCCCTTGCGGGACAGCAAGAGACCCAGTACTTC
.	TRBV5-1	TRBJ1-2	.	CASSFGRQSGYGYTF	TGCGCCAGCAGCTTCGGTAGACAGAGCGGCTATGGCTACACCTTC
.	TRBV19	TRBJ1-2	.	CASSIDPRDYGYTF	TGTGCCAGTAGTATAGATCCCCGGGACTATGGCTACACCTTC
.	TRBV7-6	TRBJ2-1	TRBD2	CATPLLAGGPYEQFF	TGTGCCACCCCCTTACTAGCGGGGGGGCCCTATGAGCAGTTCTTC
.	TRBV10-3	TRBJ1-1	.	CAITRGANTEAFF	TGTGCCATCACAAGGGGGGCGAACACTGAAGCTTTCTTT
.	TRBV6-5	TRBJ1-2	.	CASSPQGQLGGYTF	TGTGCCAGCAGTCCCCAAGGACAGCTCGGTGGCTACACCTTC
.	TRBV18	TRBJ1-4	TRBD1	CASSPDRATNEKLFF	TGTGCCAGCTCACCGGACAGGGCAACTAATGAAAAACTGTTTTTT
once	TRBV7-9	TRBJ2-1	TRBD1	CASSLTGTTDEQFF	TGTGCCAGCAGCTTGACAGGGACAACAGATGAGCAGTTCTTC
.	TRBV18	TRBJ2-2	.	CASSPGGPTRELFF	TGTGCCAGCTCACCAGGGGGGCCCACCCGGGAGCTGTTTTTT
.	TRBV5-1	TRBJ2-2	.	CASSLAGELFF	TGCGCCAGCAGCTTGGCCGGGGAGCTGTTTTTT
.	TRBV9	TRBJ2-7	TRBD2	CASSVSAGGEQYF	TGTGCCAGCAGCGTTTCCGCGGGGGGAGAGCAGTACTTC
.	TRBV7-2	TRBJ2-2	.	CASSLGPITKHTGELFF	TGTGCCAGCAGCTTAGGCCCAATCACCAAACACACCGGGGAGCTGTTTTTT
.	TRBV19	TRBJ1-2	.	CASTPRKTGTGNYGYTF	TGTGCCAGTACCCCGCGGAAGACCGGGACCGGCAACTATGGCTACACCTTC
.	TRBV5-4	TRBJ2-5	.	CASSFMGTRQETQYF	TGTGCCAGCAGCTTCATGGGAACTAGGCAAGAGACCCAGTACTTC
.	TRBV7-7	TRBJ2-3	TRBD2	CASSPGTSGGANTQYF	TGTGCCAGCAGTCCCGGGACTAGCGGGGGGGCAAATACGCAGTATTTT
.	TRBV6-6	TRBJ2-3	.	CASNLGTPTDTQYF	TGTGCCAGCAACCTAGGGACTCCCACAGATACGCAGTATTTT
.	TRBV5-1	TRBJ2-5	.	CASSSPGGVYQETQYF	TGCGCCAGCAGCTCCCCAGGCGGGGTGTACCAAGAGACCCAGTACTTC
.	TRBV2	TRBJ2-7	.	CASSRRNVGAYEQYF	TGTGCCAGCAGCCGTCGAAATGTCGGGGCCTACGAGCAGTACTTC
.	TRBV7-3	TRBJ2-7	TRBD2	CASSDVPGGSRREQYF	TGTGCCAGCAGCGATGTCCCGGGAGGGAGTCGTCGCGAGCAGTACTTC
.	TRBV19	TRBJ2-5	TRBD1	CASRRGGGTGKLEETQYF	TGTGCCAGTCGAAGGGGAGGGGGGACAGGGAAGTTGGAAGAGACCCAGTACTTC
.	TRBV30	TRBJ1-3	.	CAWSTPRDSWRSGNTIYF	TGTGCCTGGAGTACTCCGCGGGACTCATGGAGATCTGGAAACACCATATATTTT
.	TRBV4-1	TRBJ2-1	TRBD2	CASSQWTGVSGGRNEQFF	TGCGCCAGCTCCCAGTGGACGGGGGTAAGCGGGGGGAGAAATGAGCAGTTCTTC
.	TRBV19	TRBJ1-1	.	CASSIAVNTEAFF	TGTGCCAGTAGTATAGCGGTGAACACTGAAGCTTTCTTT